Following are 14 T cell receptor beta chains from one sample sequenced in a study of identifying expanded T cells in peripheral blood. TCRdb's copy holds only in-frame clones and misses some; the assay was immunoSEQ multiplex PCR. The repertoire holds approximately 130,000 clones, with 65% to 90% as singletons. The sample was blood. The origin of the receptors is a person aged 18-69 years in good health.

The chain links TRBV7-8 to TRBJ1-1; D unresolved. The CDR3 loop spans 15 amino acids. CDR1 is SGHVS and CDR2 is FQNEAQ in the germline V gene. The V end was cut by 1 base, the J end by 2 bases, with 11 bases between. The CDR3 is CASSLVTPLNTEAFF. DNA for the CDR3: TGTGCCAGCAGCTTAGTGACACCACTTAACACTGAAGCTTTCTTT. Combining the CDR3 with reference TRBV7-8 and TRBJ1-1 gives the whole variable domain GAGVSQSPRYKVAKRGQDVALRCDPISGHVSLFWYQQALGQGPEFLTYFQNEAQLDKSGLPSDRFFAERPEGSVSTLKIQRTQQEDSAVYLCASSLVTPLNTEAFFGQGTRLTVV.

The genes are TRBV6-5 and TRBJ1-2; D might be TRBD1 (6 bases). The V end was cut by 6 bases, the J end by 4 bases, with 18 bases between. Germline loops: CDR1 MNHEY, CDR2 SVGAGI. This CDR3 region has 15 residues. The CDR3 nucleotides are TGTGCCAGCAGGCGCGCCGAAACAGGGTTCTATGGCTACACCTTC. Amino acid sequence: CASRRAETGFYGYTF.

This clone was counted ten times or more. This rearrangement joins TRBV7-3 to TRBJ1-1; D unresolved. Germline assignment: CDR1 SGHTA and CDR2 FQGTGA. The CDR3 runs 14 residues. Deletions cut 0 bases from V and 1 base from J, with 6 bases between. CDR3 nucleotides: TGTGCCAGCAGCTTAACAGGCCAGAACACTGAAGCTTTCTTT. This encodes CASSLTGQNTEAFF.

The rearrangement uses TRBV2 and TRBJ2-1, with TRBD2 matching 14 bases. The germline CDR1 and CDR2 sequences are SNHLY and FYNNEI. V was clipped by 6 bases and J by 5 bases; unmatched bases: 12. The length of the CDR3 is 18 residues. CDR3 region: CASSLHVGTSGGNNEQFF. For the CDR3, the DNA is TGTGCCAGCAGCCTCCATGTTGGGACTAGCGGGGGTAACAATGAGCAGTTCTTC.

This clone has just one count. At one end the junction does not follow the germline gene, possibly because of a read error. The chain uses TRBV7-8 and TRBJ1-1; the D is unclear. Germline V gene data show CDR1 as SGHVS and CDR2 as FQNEAQ. The CDR3 runs 15 residues. In DNA, the CDR3 is TGTGCCAGCAACTTAGTCAAGGGCGGGGTCACTGAAGCTTTCTTT. Protein sequence: CASNLVKGGVTEAFF.

This chain joins TRBV9 and TRBJ2-7; tentatively, D is TRBD2 (6 bases). V was pared by 3 bases and J by 1 base, with 14 bases between. CDR1 is SGDLS and CDR2 is YYNGEE in the germline V gene. This CDR3 is built from 15 residues. The chain's CDR3 is CASSGRDFYSYEQYF. CDR3 DNA sequence: TGTGCCAGCAGCGGAAGGGACTTTTATTCCTACGAGCAGTACTTC.

The CDR3 is CASSFLSGGVTDTQYF. The CDR3 coding sequence is TGTGCCAGCAGCTTTCTAAGCGGGGGGGTAACAGATACGCAGTATTTT. The chain uses TRBV7-2 and TRBJ2-3; the match to TRBD2 covers 10 bases. The junction had 6 bases not matched to a gene; V was cut back by 3 bases and J by 3 bases. Germline V gene data show CDR1 as SGHTA and CDR2 as FQGNSA. The CDR3 length is 16 residues. The variable domain in full, with the rest retrieved from reference TRBV7-2 and TRBJ2-3, is GAGVSQSPSNKVTEKGKDVELRCDPISGHTALYWYRQSLGQGLEFLIYFQGNSAPDKSGLPSDRFSAERTGGSVSTLTIQRTQQEDSAVYLCASSFLSGGVTDTQYFGPGTRLTVL.

This chain uses TRBV7-2 with TRBJ2-1; TRBD2 matches 14 bases. The germline gives CDR1 SGHTA, CDR2 FQGNSA. CDR3 length: 18 amino acids. V lost 0 bases, J lost 8 bases, and 9 bases stayed unmatched. The CDR3, as DNA: TGTGCCAGCAGCTTAGCGGGACCGACTAGCGGGGGGGCGGATGAGCAGTTCTTC. Translating gives CASSLAGPTSGGADEQFF.

This clone was detected only a few times. The V call is TRBV2, the J call TRBJ2-3; 9 bases are a match to TRBD2. Germline V CDR1 and CDR2: SNHLY, FYNNEI. After removal of 7 bases from V and 3 bases from J, the junction contained 8 bases not matched to a gene. The CDR3 loop spans 15 amino acids. As DNA, the CDR3 is TGTGCCAGCAAAAGGGAGCGGGGGGCAACAGATACGCAGTATTTT. It codes for CASKRERGATDTQYF.

This sequence joins TRBV16 and TRBJ1-5, with D perhaps matching TRBD1 (5 bases). CDR3 length equals 14 residues. Germline V gene sequence: CDR1 KGHSY, CDR2 FQNENV. V was cut by 5 bases and J by 2 bases, with 10 bases left in between. The CDR3 sequence: CASSTGPRNQPQHF. The CDR3 DNA reads TGTGCCAGCAGCACGGGGCCACGCAATCAGCCCCAGCATTTT. Complete variable domain (other parts from reference TRBV16 and TRBJ1-5): GEEVAQTPKHLVRGEGQKAKLYCAPIKGHSYVFWYQQVLKNEFKFLISFQNENVFDETGMPKERFSAKCLPNSPCSLEIQATKLEDSAVYFCASSTGPRNQPQHFGDGTRLSIL.

This rearrangement joins TRBV28 to TRBJ2-1; perhaps TRBD2 as D (6 bases). CDR3 length: 15 amino acids. Trimming removed 2 bases from V and 4 bases from J, with 12 bases in between. The V gene's germline CDR1 is MDHEN and CDR2 SYDVKM. The CDR3 protein is CASSLASASYNEQFF. CDR3 sequence (DNA): TGTGCCAGCAGTTTAGCTAGCGCTTCGTACAATGAGCAGTTCTTC.

This clone was found once. The V and J genes are TRBV7-8 and TRBJ1-5; 10 nucleotides align to TRBD1. V lost 4 bases to trimming and J lost 5 bases; unmatched junction nucleotides: 2. Germline V gene lookup returns CDR1 SGHVS and CDR2 FQNEAQ. The CDR3 contains 14 residues. CDR3 bases: TGTGCCAGCAGCTCGACAGGGGGCCATCAGCCCCAGCATTTT. It encodes CASSSTGGHQPQHF.

The genes are TRBV7-2 and TRBJ1-2; 10 nucleotides align to TRBD1. V shed 1 base, J shed 8 bases, and the junction held 7 bases outside the gene matches. Germline V gene sequence: CDR1 SGHTA, CDR2 FQGNSA. This CDR3 has 15 residues. CDR3: CASSLGGQGREGYTF. CDR3 sequence (DNA): TGTGCCAGCAGCTTAGGGGGACAGGGGCGGGAAGGCTACACCTTC.

V usage is TRBV5-1 and J usage is TRBJ1-1, with D unresolved. V was shortened by 0 bases and J by 7 bases, with 13 bases between the two germline ends. CDR1 is SGHRS and CDR2 is YFSETQ in the germline V gene. The CDR3 has 14 amino acids. CDR3 DNA sequence: TGCGCCAGCAGCTTGGCCGGCAGCAGAGTTGAAGCTTTCTTT. Protein: CASSLAGSRVEAFF.